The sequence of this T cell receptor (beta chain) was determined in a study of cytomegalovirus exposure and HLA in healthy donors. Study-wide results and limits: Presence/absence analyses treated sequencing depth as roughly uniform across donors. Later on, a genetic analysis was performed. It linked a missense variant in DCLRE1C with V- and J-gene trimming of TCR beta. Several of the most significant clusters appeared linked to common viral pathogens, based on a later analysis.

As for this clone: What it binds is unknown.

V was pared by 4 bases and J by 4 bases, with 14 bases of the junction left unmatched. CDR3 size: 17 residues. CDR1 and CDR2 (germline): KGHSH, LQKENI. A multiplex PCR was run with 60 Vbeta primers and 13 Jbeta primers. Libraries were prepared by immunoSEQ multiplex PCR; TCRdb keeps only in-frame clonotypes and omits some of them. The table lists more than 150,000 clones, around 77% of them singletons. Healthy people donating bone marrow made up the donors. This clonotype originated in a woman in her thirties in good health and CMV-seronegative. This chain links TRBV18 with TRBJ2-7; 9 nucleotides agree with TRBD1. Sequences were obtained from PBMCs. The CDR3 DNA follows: TGTGCCAGCTCACTCACCTCCCGGGGGACAGGGATTTACGAGCAGTACTTC. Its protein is CASSLTSRGTGIYEQYF.